The sequence of this T cell receptor (beta chain) was determined in a study of esophageal squamous cell carcinoma under preoperative chemotherapy. Background on the study: Both tumor-infiltrating lymphocytes and peripheral blood T cells were profiled.

Study-wide results and limits: Chemotherapy was followed by significantly higher TCR diversity in peripheral T cells only, not tumor-infiltrating lymphocytes. Paclitaxel-nedaplatin therapy caused immediate, substantial clonotype frequency changes.

TCRdb re-derived calls from the PCR reads in MiXCR, one entry per CDR3 protein. Among around 19,000 distinct CDR3 sequences listed, approximately 44% were seen once. This clonotype was counted many times. The antigen is unknown. The V gene's germline CDR1 is MNHNS and CDR2 SASEGT. The CDR3 runs to 12 residues. Losses at the gene ends were 3 bases for V and 10 bases for J; bases not matched to a gene: 2. This sample's time point: after preoperative PTX-NDP chemotherapy. Paclitaxel-nedaplatin chemotherapy was given to patients ahead of their surgery. The TCR sequence derives from a human donor with esophageal squamous cell carcinoma. The donor label of this sample is uncertain. Sampling was performed from a patient given preoperative chemotherapy. The chain joins TRBV6-1 to TRBJ2-1, with 8 bases identical to TRBD2. In DNA, the CDR3 is TGTGCCAGCAGTGACCCGGGGGGGGAGCAGTTCTTC. This codes for CASSDPGGEQFF.